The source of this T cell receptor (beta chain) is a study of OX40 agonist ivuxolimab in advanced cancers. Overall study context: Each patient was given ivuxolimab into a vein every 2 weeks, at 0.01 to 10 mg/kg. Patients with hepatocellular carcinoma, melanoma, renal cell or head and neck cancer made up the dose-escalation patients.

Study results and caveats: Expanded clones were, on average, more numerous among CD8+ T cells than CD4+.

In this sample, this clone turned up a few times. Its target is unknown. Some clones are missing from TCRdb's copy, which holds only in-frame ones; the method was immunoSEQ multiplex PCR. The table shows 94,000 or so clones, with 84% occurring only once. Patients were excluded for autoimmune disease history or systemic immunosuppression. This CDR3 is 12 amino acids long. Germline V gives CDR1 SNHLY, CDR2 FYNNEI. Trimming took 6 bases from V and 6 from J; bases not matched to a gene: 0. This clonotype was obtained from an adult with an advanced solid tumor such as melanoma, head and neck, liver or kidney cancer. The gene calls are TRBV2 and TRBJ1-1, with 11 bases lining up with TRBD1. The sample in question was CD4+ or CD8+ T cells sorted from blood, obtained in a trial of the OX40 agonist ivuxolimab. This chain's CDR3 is CASRGQGAEAFF. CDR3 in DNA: TGTGCCAGCAGGGGACAGGGGGCTGAAGCTTTCTTT.